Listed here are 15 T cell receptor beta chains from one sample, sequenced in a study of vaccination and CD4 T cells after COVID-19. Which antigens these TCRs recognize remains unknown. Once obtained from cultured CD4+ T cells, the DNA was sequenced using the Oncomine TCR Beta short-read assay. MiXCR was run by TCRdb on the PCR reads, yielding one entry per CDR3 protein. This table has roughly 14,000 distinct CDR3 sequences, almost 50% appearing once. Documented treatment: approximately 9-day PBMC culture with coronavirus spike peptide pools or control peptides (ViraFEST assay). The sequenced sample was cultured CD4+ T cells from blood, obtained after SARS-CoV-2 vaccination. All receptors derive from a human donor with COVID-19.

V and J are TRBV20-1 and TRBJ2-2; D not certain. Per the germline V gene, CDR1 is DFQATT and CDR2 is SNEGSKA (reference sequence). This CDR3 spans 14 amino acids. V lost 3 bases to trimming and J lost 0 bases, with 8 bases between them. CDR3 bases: TGCAGTGCTAGCGGCACATCGAACACCGGGGAGCTGTTTTTT. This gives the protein CSASGTSNTGELFF.

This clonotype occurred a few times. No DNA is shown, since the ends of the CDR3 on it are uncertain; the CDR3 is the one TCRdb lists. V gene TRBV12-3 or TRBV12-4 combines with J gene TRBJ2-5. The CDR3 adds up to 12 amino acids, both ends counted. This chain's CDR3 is CASSSSGETQYF.

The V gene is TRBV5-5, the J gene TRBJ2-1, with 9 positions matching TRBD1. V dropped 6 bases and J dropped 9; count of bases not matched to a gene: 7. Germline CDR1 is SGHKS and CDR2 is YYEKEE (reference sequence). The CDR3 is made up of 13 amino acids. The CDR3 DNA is TGTGCCAGCACCATTCCACAGGGGGCTGAGCAGTTCTTC. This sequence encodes CASTIPQGAEQFF.

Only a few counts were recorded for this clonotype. CDR3 sequence reads: CASSLNGYEQYF. CDR3 coding DNA: TGTGCCAGCAGCTTAAATGGGTACGAGCAGTACTTC. The chain recombines TRBV7-3 with TRBJ2-7; D is ambiguous. Germline V gene lookup returns CDR1 SGHTA and CDR2 FQGTGA. The CDR3 totals 12 residues. Between the trimmed V and J ends, which lost 1 base and 4 bases, there was a span of 5 bases.

The DNA of the CDR3 is TGTGCCAGCAGCTTCCGGGGGGGAGGGGAGACCCAGTACTTC. Its translation is CASSFRGGGETQYF. The chain carries TRBV7-8 and TRBJ2-5, with 8 bases matching TRBD2. The germline CDR1 and CDR2 sequences are SGHVS and FQNEAQ. CDR3 length: 14 residues. J was trimmed by 5 bases and V by 3 bases; bases with no gene match: 5.

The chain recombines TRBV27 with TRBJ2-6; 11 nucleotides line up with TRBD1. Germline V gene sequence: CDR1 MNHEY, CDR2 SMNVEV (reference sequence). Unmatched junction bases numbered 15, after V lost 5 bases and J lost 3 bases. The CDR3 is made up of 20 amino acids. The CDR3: CASSRQRTGGGDFGANVLTF. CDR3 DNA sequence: TGTGCCAGCAGTCGCCAGAGGACAGGGGGCGGGGACTTTGGGGCCAACGTCCTGACTTTC. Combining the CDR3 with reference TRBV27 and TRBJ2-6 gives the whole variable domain EAQVTQNPRYLITVTGKKLTVTCSQNMNHEYMSWYRQDPGLGLRQIYYSMNVEVTDKGDVPEGYKVSRKEKRNFPLILESPSPNQTSLYFCASSRQRTGGGDFGANVLTFGAGSRLTVL.

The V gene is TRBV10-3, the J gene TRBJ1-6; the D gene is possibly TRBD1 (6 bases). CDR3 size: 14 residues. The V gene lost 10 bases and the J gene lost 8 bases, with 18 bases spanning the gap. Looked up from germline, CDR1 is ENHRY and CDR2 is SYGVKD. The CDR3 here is CATISQQGYSPLHF. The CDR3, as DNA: TGTGCCACCATATCCCAACAGGGATATTCACCCCTCCACTTT.

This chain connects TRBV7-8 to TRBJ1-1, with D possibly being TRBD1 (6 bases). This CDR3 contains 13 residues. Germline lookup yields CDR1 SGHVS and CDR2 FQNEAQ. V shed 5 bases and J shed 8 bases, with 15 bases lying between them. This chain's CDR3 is CASSPLADREAFF. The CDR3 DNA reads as TGTGCCAGCAGCCCACTGGCCGACAGGGAAGCTTTCTTT.

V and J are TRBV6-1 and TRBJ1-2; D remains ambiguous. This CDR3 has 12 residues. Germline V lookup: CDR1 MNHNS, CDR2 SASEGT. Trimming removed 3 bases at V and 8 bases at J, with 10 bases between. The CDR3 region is CASSDRPGGYTF. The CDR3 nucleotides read TGTGCCAGCAGTGATAGACCGGGGGGCTACACCTTC.

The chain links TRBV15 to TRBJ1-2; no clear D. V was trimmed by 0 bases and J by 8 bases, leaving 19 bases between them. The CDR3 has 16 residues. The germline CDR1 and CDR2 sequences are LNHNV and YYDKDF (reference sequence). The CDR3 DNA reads TGTGCCACCAGCAGAGATAGGCCCGCAGGAGAGAGAGGCTACACCTTC. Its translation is CATSRDRPAGERGYTF.

CDR3 region: CASSLPGTNTGELFF. The CDR3 nucleotides are TGTGCCAGCAGCTTACCAGGAACGAACACCGGGGAGCTGTTTTTT. The gene calls are TRBV7-2 and TRBJ2-2; D gene unclear. The CDR3 contains 15 residues. Germline V gives CDR1 SGHTA, CDR2 FQGNSA. V gave up 2 bases and J gave up 0 bases, with 7 bases separating them.

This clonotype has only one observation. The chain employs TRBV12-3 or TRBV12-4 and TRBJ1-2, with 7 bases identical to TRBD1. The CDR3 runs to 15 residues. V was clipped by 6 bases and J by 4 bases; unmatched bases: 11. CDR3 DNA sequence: TGTGCCAGCAGGCCTCCGGGACAGACTTTCTATGGCTACACCTTC. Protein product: CASRPPGQTFYGYTF.

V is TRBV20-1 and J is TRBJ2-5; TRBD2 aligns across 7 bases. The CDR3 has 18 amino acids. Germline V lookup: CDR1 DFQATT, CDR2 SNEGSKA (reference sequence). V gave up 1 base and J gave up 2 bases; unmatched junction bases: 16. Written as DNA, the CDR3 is TGCAGTGCTAGAGCCGGCCACCTTGGGGGGGGGATACAAGAGACCCAGTACTTC. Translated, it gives CSARAGHLGGGIQETQYF.

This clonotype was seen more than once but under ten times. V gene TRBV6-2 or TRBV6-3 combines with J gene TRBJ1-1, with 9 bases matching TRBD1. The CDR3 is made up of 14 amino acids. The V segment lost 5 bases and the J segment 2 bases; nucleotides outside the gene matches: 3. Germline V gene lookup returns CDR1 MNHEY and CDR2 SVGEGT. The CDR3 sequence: CASSDTGGNTEAFF. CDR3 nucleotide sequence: TGTGCCAGCAGTGACACAGGGGGCAACACTGAAGCTTTCTTT.

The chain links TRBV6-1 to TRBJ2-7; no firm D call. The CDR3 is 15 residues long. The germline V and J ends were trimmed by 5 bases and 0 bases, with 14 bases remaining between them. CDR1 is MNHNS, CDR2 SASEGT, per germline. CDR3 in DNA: TGTGCCAGCAGTCCTAGGACGGCAAGCTCCTACGAGCAGTACTTC. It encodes CASSPRTASSYEQYF.